Below, one T cell receptor (beta chain) is given with its context. The antigen remains unidentified. The CDR3 is 12 amino acids. V lost 5 bases and J 8 bases, leaving 10 bases between the germline ends. The germline V gene encodes CDR1 SGHTA and CDR2 FQGNSA. These data come from a study of early T cells in non-severe SARS-CoV-2 infection. Study-level information: Sequenced material consisted of bulk RNA (from unsorted whole blood), and chains were unpaired.

Individual cDNA molecules were tagged with unique molecular identifiers, the study reported. TCRdb reprocessed the 5' RACE reads via MiXCR and lists one record per CDR3 protein. Altogether roughly 54,000 distinct CDR3 sequences are present, 7.7% being singletons, with the ten largest covering approximately 10%. Whole-study findings and limits: Matching with VDJdb favored anti-spike CD8 responses (missing private and CD4 specificities).

Sequences were derived from whole blood, sampled at baseline. The rearrangement links TRBV7-2 to TRBJ2-1; tentative D call: TRBD1 (5 bases). The sequence was obtained from an adult who was a healthcare worker with PCR-confirmed SARS-CoV-2 infection or an uninfected control (not recorded which). The CDR3 loop reads CASSDQGYEQFF. The DNA for the CDR3 is TGTGCCAGCAGCGACCAGGGCTATGAGCAGTTCTTC.